This TCR beta chain was observed in a study of cytomegalovirus exposure and HLA in healthy donors. CDR3 length: 13 residues. CDR1 and CDR2 (germline): MNHEY, SMNVEV (reference sequence). The ends were cut back, 8 bases at V and 5 bases at J, with 15 bases in the middle. The donors were in the approximately 120-subject validation cohort, distinct from the roughly 720-subject first cohort. Sequenced by immunoSEQ multiplex PCR; TCRdb stores in-frame clones only, minus some. Of 100,000 or so clones in the sample, about 83% were seen once. A word on this clone: The target antigen is unknown.

Study-wide results and limits: The listing of 150 or so TCR beta chains classed them as cytomegalovirus-associated. Per published reports, the classifier diagnosed cytomegalovirus status with high specificity and sensitivity.

The receptor was derived from a woman between 25 and 40 years old in good health and CMV-seronegative. The specimen was PBMCs. The chain is built from TRBV27 and TRBJ2-5, with TRBD1 as a possible D gene (5 bases). The CDR3 region is CASGFQGWETQYF. The DNA of the CDR3 is TGTGCCAGCGGGTTTCAGGGTTGGGAGACCCAGTACTTC.